Shown below are 6 T cell receptor beta chains from a single sample sequenced in a study of human T cells and chemical hapten exposure. TCRdb independently ran MiXCR on the RACE reads; one entry per CDR3 protein. The repertoire holds some 80,000 distinct CDR3 sequences, with 11% as singletons. The time point was: patch test 2, 6 weeks after DPC sensitization. Treatment given: therapeutic diphenylcyclopropenone sensitization with weekly scalp DPC. This specimen was whole blood, taken in connection with sensitization to the hapten diphenylcyclopropenone (DPC). The receptors come from a man in his late teens or twenties with alopecia areata. Some clones in this sample may be carry-over from other donors' samples.

In this sample, this clonotype turned up a few times. This chain joins TRBV29-1 and TRBJ1-1; D not certain. Germline V gene sequence: CDR1 SQVTM, CDR2 ANQGSEA. The CDR3 runs to 16 residues. With 4 bases removed from V and 2 bases from J, the gap between germline ends came to 20 bases. The CDR3 protein is CSVVAMVVRGNTEAFF. Here the CDR3 DNA reads TGCAGCGTTGTAGCGATGGTGGTCCGCGGTAACACTGAAGCTTTCTTT.

This clonotype was observed at least ten times. The rearrangement links TRBV11-2 to TRBJ2-5; TRBD1 matches at 8 bases. The junction had 6 bases not matched to a gene; V was cut back by 5 bases and J by 1 base. The CDR3 has 15 residues. The germline gives CDR1 SGHAT, CDR2 FQNNGV. CDR3 nucleotide sequence: TGTGCCAGCAGCCCCCGGACAGGGCTCCAAGAGACCCAGTACTTC. Translating gives CASSPRTGLQETQYF.

The table lists this clonotype with many counts. This chain joins TRBV6-5 and TRBJ1-3; 10 bases are a match to TRBD1. Trimming at V came to 0 bases and at J to 2 bases, leaving 10 bases not matched to a gene. CDR3 length: 19 residues. From germline, CDR1 is MNHEY and CDR2 SVGAGI. The CDR3 nucleotides read TGTGCCAGCAGTTACTCCGGGACAGGGGTCCTGTCTGCTGGAAACACCATATATTTT. Residues: CASSYSGTGVLSAGNTIYF.

This clonotype was found many times. The rearrangement uses TRBV29-1 and TRBJ2-5; D gene ambiguous. The CDR3 runs to 12 residues. V lost 7 bases to trimming and J lost 5 bases, with 14 bases between them. Germline CDR1 SQVTM, CDR2 ANQGSEA. The CDR3 DNA is TGCAGCGGCCGGTCCGCCGGGGAGACCCAGTACTTC. As protein: CSGRSAGETQYF.

The chain couples TRBV4-3 to TRBJ1-5; TRBD1 might be the D (5 bases). Germline V lookup: CDR1 LGHNA, CDR2 YSLEER. The CDR3 contains 12 residues. This CDR3 is CAPGGGNQPQHF. CDR3 bases: TGCGCTCCAGGAGGGGGCAATCAGCCCCAGCATTTT.

This clonotype was observed many times. The chain joins TRBV4-3 to TRBJ1-6, with TRBD1 matching over 9 bases. V shed 1 base, J shed 7 bases, and the junction held 5 bases outside the gene matches. CDR1 LGHNA and CDR2 YSLEER come from the germline V gene. There are 16 residues in the CDR3. CDR3 coding DNA: TGCGCCAGCAGCCAAGCCTCTGGACAGGGGAATTCACCCCTCCACTTT. It yields the protein CASSQASGQGNSPLHF.